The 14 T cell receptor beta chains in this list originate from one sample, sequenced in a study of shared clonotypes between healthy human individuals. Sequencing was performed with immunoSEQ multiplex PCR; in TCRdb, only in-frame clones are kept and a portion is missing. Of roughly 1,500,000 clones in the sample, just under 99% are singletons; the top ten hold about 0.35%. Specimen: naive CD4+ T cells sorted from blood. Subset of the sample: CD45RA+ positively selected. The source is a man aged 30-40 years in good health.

The CDR3 region has the DNA TGTGCCAGTAGTATGGTGGCAGGGCGGATTCGGTACAATGAGCAGTTCTTC. The encoded protein is CASSMVAGRIRYNEQFF. V is TRBV19 and J is TRBJ2-1; D perhaps matches TRBD1 (5 bases). The CDR3 consists of 17 residues. Trimming took off 3 bases at V and 4 bases at J, with 19 bases between the two ends. Germline CDR1 is LNHDA and CDR2 is SQIVND (reference sequence).

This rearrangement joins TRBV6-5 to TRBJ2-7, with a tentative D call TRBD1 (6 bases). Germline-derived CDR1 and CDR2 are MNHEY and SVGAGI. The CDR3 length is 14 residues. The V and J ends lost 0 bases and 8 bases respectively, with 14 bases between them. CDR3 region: CASSYSRAGEKQYF. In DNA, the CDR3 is TGTGCCAGCAGTTACTCGAGAGCAGGGGAGAAGCAGTACTTC.

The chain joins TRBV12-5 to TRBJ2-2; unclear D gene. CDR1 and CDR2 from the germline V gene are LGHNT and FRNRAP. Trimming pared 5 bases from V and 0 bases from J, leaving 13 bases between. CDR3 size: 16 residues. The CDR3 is CASGIFGTANTGELFF. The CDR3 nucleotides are TGTGCTAGTGGTATCTTCGGTACTGCGAACACCGGGGAGCTGTTTTTT.

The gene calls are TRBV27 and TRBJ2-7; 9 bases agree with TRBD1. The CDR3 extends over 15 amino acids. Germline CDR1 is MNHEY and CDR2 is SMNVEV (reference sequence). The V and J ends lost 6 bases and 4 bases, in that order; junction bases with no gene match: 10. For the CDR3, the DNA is TGTGCCAGCAGCAGGGACAGGGTGGAATTATACGAGCAGTACTTC. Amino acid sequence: CASSRDRVELYEQYF.

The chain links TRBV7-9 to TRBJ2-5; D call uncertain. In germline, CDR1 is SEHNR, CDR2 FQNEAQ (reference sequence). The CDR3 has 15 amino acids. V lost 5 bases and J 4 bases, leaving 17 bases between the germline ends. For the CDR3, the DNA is TGTGCCAGCAGCCCGTTGGCAGTATGGGGAGAGACCCAGTACTTC. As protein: CASSPLAVWGETQYF. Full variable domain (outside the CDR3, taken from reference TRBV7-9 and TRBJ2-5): DTGVSQNPRHKITKRGQNVTFRCDPISEHNRLYWYRQTLGQGPEFLTYFQNEAQLEKSRLLSDRFSAERPKGSFSTLEIQRTEQGDSAMYLCASSPLAVWGETQYFGPGTRLLVL.

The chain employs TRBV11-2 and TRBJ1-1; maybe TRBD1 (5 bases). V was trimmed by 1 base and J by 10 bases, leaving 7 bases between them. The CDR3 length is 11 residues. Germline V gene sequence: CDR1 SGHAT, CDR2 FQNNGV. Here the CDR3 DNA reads TGTGCCAGCAGCTTAGTTCAGGGAGCTTTCTTT. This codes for CASSLVQGAFF.

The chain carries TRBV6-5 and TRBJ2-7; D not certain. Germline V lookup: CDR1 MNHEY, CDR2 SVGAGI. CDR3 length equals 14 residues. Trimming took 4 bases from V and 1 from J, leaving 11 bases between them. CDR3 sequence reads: CASSSTAASYEQYF. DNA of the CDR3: TGTGCCAGCAGTTCCACTGCGGCGTCCTACGAGCAGTACTTC.

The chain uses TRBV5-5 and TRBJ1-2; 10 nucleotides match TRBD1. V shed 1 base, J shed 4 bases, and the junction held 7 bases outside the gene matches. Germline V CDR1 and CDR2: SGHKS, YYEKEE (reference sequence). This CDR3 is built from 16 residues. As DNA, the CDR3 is TGTGCCAGCAGCTTGTCGGGACAGGGGATGATCTATGGCTACACCTTC. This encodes CASSLSGQGMIYGYTF.

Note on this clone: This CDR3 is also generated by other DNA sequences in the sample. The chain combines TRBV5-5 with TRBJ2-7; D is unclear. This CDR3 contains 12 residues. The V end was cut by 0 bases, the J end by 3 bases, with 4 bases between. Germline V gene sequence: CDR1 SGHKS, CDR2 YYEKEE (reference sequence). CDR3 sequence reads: CASSLGLYEQYF. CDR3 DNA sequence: TGTGCCAGCAGCTTGGGACTCTACGAGCAGTACTTC.

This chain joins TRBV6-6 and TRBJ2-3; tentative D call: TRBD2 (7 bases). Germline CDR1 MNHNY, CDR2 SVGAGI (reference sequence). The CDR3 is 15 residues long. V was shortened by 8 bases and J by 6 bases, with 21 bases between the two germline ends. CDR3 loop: CASSNPSGRGDTQYF. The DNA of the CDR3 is TGTGCCAGCTCTAACCCTAGCGGAAGGGGGGATACGCAGTATTTT.

The CDR3 reads CASSLSDRVPYEQYF. CDR3 nucleotide sequence: TGTGCCAGCAGCTTATCGGACAGGGTTCCCTACGAGCAGTACTTC. The chain couples TRBV5-5 to TRBJ2-7; 8 nucleotides match TRBD1. J was trimmed by 2 bases and V by 2 bases; bases with no gene match: 6. This CDR3 is 15 amino acids long. Germline lookup yields CDR1 SGHKS and CDR2 YYEKEE (reference sequence). Filled out from reference TRBV5-5 and TRBJ2-7, the complete variable domain reads DAGVTQSPTHLIKTRGQQVTLRCSPISGHKSVSWYQQVLGQGPQFIFQYYEKEERGRGNFPDRFSARQFPNYSSELNVNALLLGDSALYLCASSLSDRVPYEQYFGPGTRLTVT.

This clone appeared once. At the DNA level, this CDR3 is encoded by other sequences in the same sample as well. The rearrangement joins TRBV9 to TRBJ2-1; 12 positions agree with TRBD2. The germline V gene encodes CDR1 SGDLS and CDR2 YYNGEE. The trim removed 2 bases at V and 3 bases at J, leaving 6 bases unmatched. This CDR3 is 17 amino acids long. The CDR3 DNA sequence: TGTGCCAGCAGCGTCGGACCGGGACTAGCGGGCTACAATGAGCAGTTCTTC. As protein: CASSVGPGLAGYNEQFF.

Here the CDR3 DNA reads TGTGCCAGTCGGGACAGGGGTCGAGAGACCCAGTACTTC. The encoded protein is CASRDRGRETQYF. The chain recombines TRBV19 with TRBJ2-5, with 10 positions matching TRBD1. The CDR3 has 13 residues. The junction had 4 bases not matched to a gene; V was cut back by 8 bases and J by 4 bases. Germline V gene sequence: CDR1 LNHDA, CDR2 SQIVND (reference sequence).

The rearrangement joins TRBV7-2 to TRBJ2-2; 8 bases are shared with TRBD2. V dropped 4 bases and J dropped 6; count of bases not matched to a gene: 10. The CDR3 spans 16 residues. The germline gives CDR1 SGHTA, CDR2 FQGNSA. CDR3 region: CASSSSGSADAGELFF. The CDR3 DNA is TGTGCCAGCAGCTCCAGCGGGAGTGCCGACGCCGGGGAGCTGTTTTTT.